This is a list of T cell receptor beta chains from one sample in a study of post-analysis software for immune sequencing data. TCRdb re-called the PCR reads with MiXCR, one entry per CDR3 protein. Among about 820,000 distinct CDR3 sequences listed, around 53% were seen once. Sequencing was done on a sample of blood. Source of these receptors: a girl between 10 and 17 years old with multiple sclerosis. Both conserved end residues are part of each CDR3. The D gene is left open where the match is weak. Expanded clones get a size class; other rows say once, few or many, or leave the size out.

J: TRBJ1-2
size: few
V: TRBV5-1
D: -
DNA: TGCGCCAGCAGCTTCGACAAAAGCTACACCTTC
CDR3: CASSFDKSYTF

J: TRBJ2-7
size: -
V: TRBV7-9
D: TRBD1
DNA: TGTGCCAGCAGCATCTCCGGGACAGGGCGGTCCTACGAGCAGTACTTC
CDR3: CASSISGTGRSYEQYF

J: TRBJ2-2
size: -
V: TRBV9
D: TRBD2
DNA: TGTGCCAGCAGCTGGAGGACTAGCGGGAGGATGAACACCGGGGAGCTGTTTTTT
CDR3: CASSWRTSGRMNTGELFF

J: TRBJ1-2
size: few
V: TRBV5-1
D: -
DNA: TGCGCCAGCAGCTTGACGTCGCCTCCCGGCTATGGCTACACCTTC
CDR3: CASSLTSPPGYGYTF

J: TRBJ2-1
size: few
V: TRBV3-1
D: -
DNA: TGTGCCAGCAGCCAGACAGTCAATGAGCAGTTCTTC
CDR3: CASSQTVNEQFF

J: TRBJ2-7
size: many
V: TRBV7-8
D: TRBD1
DNA: TGTGCCAGCAGCCCGACAGGGGGGGGCACCTACGAGCAGTACTTC
CDR3: CASSPTGGGTYEQYF

J: TRBJ1-4
size: few
V: TRBV7-2
D: -
DNA: TGTGCCAGCAGCTTGGGGAGCGGTGAAAAACTGTTTTTT
CDR3: CASSLGSGEKLFF

J: TRBJ2-1
size: -
V: TRBV11-2
D: -
DNA: TGTGCCACCAAACAACTAGAGGTCAATGAGCAGTTCTTC
CDR3: CATKQLEVNEQFF

J: TRBJ2-3
size: -
V: TRBV29-1
D: -
DNA: TGCAGCGTTGGAGCCCTACTCACAGATACGCAGTATTTT
CDR3: CSVGALLTDTQYF

J: TRBJ2-5
size: few
V: TRBV7-2
D: -
DNA: TGTGCCAGCAGCCCCTCTCACTTACCCACAGGGTCCGCGGAGACCCAGTACTTC
CDR3: CASSPSHLPTGSAETQYF

J: TRBJ2-7
size: -
V: TRBV20-1
D: -
DNA: TGCAGTGCTAGAGATCCCGGTATCTACGAGCAGTACTTC
CDR3: CSARDPGIYEQYF

J: TRBJ2-5
size: -
V: TRBV5-1
D: TRBD2
DNA: TGCGCCAGCAGGGCTAGCGGGAGGGCCCTAGAGACCCAGTACTTC
CDR3: CASRASGRALETQYF

J: TRBJ2-3
size: -
V: TRBV15
D: -
DNA: TGTGCCACCAGCAGGGTAGGGACAGATACGCAGTATTTT
CDR3: CATSRVGTDTQYF

J: TRBJ1-6
size: -
V: TRBV5-1
D: -
DNA: TGCGCCAGCAGCTCTGGGCTAACGAATTCACCCCTCCACTTT
CDR3: CASSSGLTNSPLHF

J: TRBJ2-5
size: few
V: TRBV5-1
D: -
DNA: TGCGCCAGCAGCATTGGAAGGCAGCCACAAGAGACCCAGTACTTC
CDR3: CASSIGRQPQETQYF

J: TRBJ2-5
size: -
V: TRBV29-1
D: TRBD2
DNA: TGCAGCGTTCCCGAGGTAGCGGGGGGCTTCAGCAAGGAGACCCAGTACTTC
CDR3: CSVPEVAGGFSKETQYF

J: TRBJ2-1
size: -
V: TRBV5-1
D: TRBD2
DNA: TGCGCCAGCAGCTTGGATGGGAGGGCGTTAGGCAATGAGCAGTTCTTC
CDR3: CASSLDGRALGNEQFF

J: TRBJ1-1
size: -
V: TRBV6-5
D: -
DNA: TGTGCCGTGGTGACTCGGACGGCGAACACTGAAGCTTTCTTT
CDR3: CAVVTRTANTEAFF

J: TRBJ2-5
size: -
V: TRBV20-1
D: -
DNA: TGCAGTGCCGATAAGCCAGCAGGGGGGAGAGAGACCCAGTACTTC
CDR3: CSADKPAGGRETQYF

J: TRBJ2-7
size: -
V: TRBV5-1
D: TRBD2
DNA: TGCGCCAGCAGCTTATTATCTAGCGGTTACGAGCAGTACTTC
CDR3: CASSLLSSGYEQYF

J: TRBJ2-5
size: few
V: TRBV29-1
D: TRBD2
DNA: TGCAGCGTTGAGTTTTGGCTAGCGGGGGAAGAGACCCAGTACTTC
CDR3: CSVEFWLAGEETQYF

J: TRBJ2-3
size: -
V: TRBV20-1
D: -
DNA: TGCAGTGCGGCGTCGGTGGGTACGCAGTATTTT
CDR3: CSAASVGTQYF

J: TRBJ2-7
size: -
V: TRBV7-2
D: -
DNA: TGTGCCAGCAGCTTAGGCCCAGGGGCCTACTACGAGCAGTACTTC
CDR3: CASSLGPGAYYEQYF

J: TRBJ2-1
size: -
V: TRBV20-1
D: -
DNA: TGCAGTGCTATAAGGCGGGTCTCCTACAATGAGCAGTTCTTC
CDR3: CSAIRRVSYNEQFF

J: TRBJ2-7
size: -
V: TRBV6-1
D: TRBD2
DNA: TGTGCCAGCGGCGCTAGCGGGGGTCCCGAGCAGTACTTC
CDR3: CASGASGGPEQYF

J: TRBJ2-7
size: -
V: TRBV7-9
D: TRBD1
DNA: TGTGCCAGCAGCCTGAGGGGACAGGCCCACCTATACAATGAGCAGTACTTC
CDR3: CASSLRGQAHLYNEQYF

J: TRBJ2-5
size: -
V: TRBV6-5
D: TRBD2
DNA: TGTGCCAGCAGTCATACTAGCGGGAGAACCCAGTACTTC
CDR3: CASSHTSGRTQYF

J: TRBJ2-1
size: -
V: TRBV28
D: -
DNA: TGTGCCAGCAGTTTTGAGGACAATGAGCAGTTCTTC
CDR3: CASSFEDNEQFF

J: TRBJ2-5
size: -
V: TRBV20-1
D: TRBD1
DNA: TGCAGTGCTAGAGATCGCAGGGACAGGGCCTTCCAAGAGACCCAGTACTTC
CDR3: CSARDRRDRAFQETQYF

J: TRBJ2-1
size: -
V: TRBV6-2/TRBV6-3
D: TRBD2
DNA: TGTGCCAGCAGTTACTCGGCTAGCGGGGGCAATGAGCAGTTCTTC
CDR3: CASSYSASGGNEQFF

J: TRBJ1-2
size: -
V: TRBV9
D: -
DNA: TGTGCCAGCAGCACTGGTTTACAGACAATTTATGGCTACACCTTC
CDR3: CASSTGLQTIYGYTF

J: TRBJ2-5
size: few
V: TRBV7-2
D: TRBD2
DNA: TGTGCCAGCAGCGGGCTACTAGCGGGACATCAAGAGACCCAGTACTTC
CDR3: CASSGLLAGHQETQYF

J: TRBJ1-1
size: -
V: TRBV5-1
D: TRBD1
DNA: TGCGCCAGCACCTGGCAGGGGGGCACTGAAGCTTTCTTT
CDR3: CASTWQGGTEAFF

J: TRBJ2-7
size: -
V: TRBV7-9
D: TRBD2
DNA: TGTGCCAGCAGCCCAAGACTAGCGGGAGGGTTGACTCGGTCCTACGAGCAGTACTTC
CDR3: CASSPRLAGGLTRSYEQYF

J: TRBJ2-6
size: -
V: TRBV27
D: -
DNA: TGTGCCAGCAGACATAAGGGTGCGGATTCTGGGGCCAACGTCCTGACTTTC
CDR3: CASRHKGADSGANVLTF